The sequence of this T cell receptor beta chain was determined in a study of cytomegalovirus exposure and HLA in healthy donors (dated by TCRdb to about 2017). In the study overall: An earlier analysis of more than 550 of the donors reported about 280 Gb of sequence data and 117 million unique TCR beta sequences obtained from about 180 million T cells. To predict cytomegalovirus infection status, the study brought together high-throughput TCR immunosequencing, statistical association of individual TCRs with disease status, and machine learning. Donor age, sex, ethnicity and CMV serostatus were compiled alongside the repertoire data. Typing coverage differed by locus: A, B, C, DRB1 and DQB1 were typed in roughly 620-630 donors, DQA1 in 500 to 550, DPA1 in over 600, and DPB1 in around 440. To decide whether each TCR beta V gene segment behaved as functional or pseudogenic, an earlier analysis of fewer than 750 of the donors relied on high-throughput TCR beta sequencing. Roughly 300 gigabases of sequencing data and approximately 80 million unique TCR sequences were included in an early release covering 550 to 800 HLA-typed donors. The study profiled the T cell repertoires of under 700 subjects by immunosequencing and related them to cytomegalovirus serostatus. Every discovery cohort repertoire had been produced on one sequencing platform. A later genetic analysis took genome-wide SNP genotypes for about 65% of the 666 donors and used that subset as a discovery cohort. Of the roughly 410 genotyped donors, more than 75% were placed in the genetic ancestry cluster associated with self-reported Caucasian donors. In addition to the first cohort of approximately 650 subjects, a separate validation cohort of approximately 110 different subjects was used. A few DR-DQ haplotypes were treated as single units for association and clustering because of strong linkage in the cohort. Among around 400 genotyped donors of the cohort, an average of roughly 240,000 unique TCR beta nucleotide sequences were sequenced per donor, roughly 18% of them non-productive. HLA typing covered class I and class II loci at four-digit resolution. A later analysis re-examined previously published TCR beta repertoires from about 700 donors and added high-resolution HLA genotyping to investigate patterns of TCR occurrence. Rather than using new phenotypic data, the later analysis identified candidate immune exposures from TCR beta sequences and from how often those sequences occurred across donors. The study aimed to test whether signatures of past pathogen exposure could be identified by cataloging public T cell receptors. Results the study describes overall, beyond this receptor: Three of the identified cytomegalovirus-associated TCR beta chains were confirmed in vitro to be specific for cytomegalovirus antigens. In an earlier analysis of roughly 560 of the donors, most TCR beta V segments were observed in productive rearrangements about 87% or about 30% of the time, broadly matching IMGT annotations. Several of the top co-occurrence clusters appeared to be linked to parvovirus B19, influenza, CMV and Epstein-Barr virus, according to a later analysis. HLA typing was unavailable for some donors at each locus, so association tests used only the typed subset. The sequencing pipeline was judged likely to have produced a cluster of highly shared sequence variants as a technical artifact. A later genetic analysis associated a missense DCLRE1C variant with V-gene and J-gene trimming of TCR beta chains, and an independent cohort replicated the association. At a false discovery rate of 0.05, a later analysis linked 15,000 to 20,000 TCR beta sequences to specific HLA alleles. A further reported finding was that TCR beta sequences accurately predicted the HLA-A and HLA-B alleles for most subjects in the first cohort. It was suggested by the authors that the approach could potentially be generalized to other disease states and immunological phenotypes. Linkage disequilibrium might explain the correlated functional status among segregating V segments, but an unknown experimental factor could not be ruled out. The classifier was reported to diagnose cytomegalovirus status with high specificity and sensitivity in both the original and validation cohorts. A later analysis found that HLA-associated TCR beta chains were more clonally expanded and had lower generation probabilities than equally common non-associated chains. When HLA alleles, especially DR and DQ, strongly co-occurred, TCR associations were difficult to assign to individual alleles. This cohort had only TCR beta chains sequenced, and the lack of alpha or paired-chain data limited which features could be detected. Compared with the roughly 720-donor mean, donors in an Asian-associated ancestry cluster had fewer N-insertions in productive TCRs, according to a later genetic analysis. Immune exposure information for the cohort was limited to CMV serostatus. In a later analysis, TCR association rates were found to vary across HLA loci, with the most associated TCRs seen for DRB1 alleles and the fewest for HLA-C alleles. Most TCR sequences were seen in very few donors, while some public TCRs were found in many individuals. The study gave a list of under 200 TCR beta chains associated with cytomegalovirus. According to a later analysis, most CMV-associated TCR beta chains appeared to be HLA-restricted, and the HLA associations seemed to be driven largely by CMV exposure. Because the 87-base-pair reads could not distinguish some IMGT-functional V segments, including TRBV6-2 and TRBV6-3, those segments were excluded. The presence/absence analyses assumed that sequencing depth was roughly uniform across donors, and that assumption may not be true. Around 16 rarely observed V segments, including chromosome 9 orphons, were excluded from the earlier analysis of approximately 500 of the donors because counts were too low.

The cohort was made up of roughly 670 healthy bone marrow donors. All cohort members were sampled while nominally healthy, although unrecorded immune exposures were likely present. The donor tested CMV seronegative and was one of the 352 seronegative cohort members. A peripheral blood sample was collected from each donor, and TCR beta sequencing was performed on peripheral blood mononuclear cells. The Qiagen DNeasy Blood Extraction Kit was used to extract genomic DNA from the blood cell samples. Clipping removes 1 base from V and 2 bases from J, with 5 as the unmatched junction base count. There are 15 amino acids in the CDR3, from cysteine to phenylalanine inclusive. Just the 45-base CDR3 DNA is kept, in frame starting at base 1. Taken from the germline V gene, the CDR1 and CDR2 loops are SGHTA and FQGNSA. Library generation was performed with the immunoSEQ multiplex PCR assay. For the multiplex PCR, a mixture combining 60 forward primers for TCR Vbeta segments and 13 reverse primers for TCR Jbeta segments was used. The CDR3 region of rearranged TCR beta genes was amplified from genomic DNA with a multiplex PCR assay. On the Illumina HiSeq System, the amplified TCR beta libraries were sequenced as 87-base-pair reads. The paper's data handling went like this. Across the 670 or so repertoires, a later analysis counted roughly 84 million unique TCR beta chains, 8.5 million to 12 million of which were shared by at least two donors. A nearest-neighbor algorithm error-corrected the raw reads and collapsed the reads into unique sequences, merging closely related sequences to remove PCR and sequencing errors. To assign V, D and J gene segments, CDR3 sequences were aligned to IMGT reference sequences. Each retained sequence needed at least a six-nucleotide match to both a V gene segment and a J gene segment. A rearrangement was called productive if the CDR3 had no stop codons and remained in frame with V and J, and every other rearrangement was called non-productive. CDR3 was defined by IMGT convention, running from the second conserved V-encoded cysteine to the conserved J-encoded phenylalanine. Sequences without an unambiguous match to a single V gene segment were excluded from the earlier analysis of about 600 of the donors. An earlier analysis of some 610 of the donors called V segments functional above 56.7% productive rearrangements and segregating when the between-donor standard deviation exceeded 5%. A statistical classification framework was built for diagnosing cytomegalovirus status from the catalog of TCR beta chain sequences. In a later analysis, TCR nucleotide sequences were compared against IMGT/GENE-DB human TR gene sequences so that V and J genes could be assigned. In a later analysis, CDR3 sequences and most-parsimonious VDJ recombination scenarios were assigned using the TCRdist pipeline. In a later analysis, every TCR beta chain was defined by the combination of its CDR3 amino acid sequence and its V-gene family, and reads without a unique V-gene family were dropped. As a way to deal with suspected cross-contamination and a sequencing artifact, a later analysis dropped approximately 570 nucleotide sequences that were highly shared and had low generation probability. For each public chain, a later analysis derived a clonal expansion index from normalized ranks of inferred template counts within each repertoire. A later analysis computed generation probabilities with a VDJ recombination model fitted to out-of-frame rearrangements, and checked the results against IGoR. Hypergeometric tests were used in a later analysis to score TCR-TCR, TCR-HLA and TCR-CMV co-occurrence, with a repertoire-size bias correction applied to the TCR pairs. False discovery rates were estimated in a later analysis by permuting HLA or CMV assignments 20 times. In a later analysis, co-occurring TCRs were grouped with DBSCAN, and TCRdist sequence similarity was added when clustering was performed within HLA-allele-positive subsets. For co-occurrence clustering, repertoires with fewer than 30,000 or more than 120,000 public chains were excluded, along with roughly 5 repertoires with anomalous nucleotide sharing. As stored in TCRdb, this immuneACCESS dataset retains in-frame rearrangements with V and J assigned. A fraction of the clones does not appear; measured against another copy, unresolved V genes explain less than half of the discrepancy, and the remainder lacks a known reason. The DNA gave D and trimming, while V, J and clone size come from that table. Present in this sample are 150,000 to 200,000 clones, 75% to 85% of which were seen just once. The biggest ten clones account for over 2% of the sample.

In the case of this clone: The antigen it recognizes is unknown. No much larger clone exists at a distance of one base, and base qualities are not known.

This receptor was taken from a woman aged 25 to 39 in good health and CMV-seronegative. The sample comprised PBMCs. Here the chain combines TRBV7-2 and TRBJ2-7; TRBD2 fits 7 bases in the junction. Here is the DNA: TGTGCCAGCAGCTTAGTCTCGGCGGGAGCCTACGAGCAGTACTTC. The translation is CASSLVSAGAYEQYF.